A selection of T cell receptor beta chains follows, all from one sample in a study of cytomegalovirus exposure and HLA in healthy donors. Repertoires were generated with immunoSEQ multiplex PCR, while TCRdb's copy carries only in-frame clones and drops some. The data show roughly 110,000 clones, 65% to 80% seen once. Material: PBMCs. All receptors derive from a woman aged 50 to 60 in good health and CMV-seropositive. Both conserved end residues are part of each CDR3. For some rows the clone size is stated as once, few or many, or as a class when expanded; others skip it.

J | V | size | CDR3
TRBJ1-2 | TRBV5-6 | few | CASSSTRQFEQGYTF
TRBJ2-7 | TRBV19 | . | CASSRDFNSYEQYF
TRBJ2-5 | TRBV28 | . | CASSLLTGVETQYF
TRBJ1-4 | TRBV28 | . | CASSSLNEKLFF
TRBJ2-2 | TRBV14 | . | CASSRIPEGLAGGNTGELFF
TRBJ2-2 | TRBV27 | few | CASSGGSGELFF
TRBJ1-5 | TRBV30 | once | CAWTKGQGHQPQHF
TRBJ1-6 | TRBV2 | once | CASSLKGVGNSPLHF
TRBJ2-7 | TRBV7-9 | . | CASSSEGGSHEQYF
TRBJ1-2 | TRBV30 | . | CAWSAITHGTGVGYTF
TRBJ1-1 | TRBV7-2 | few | CASSLEPYAGRTEAFF
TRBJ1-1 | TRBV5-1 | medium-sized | CASSLVGANTEAFF
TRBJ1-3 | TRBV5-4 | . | CASSLGGVGSLSGNTIYF
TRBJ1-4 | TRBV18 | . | CASSPRTGVNEKLFF
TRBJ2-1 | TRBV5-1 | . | CASSLGGGAYNEQFF
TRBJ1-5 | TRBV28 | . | CASSLFRRQVRAQPQHF
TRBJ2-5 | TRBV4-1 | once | CASSHLRGLAGGGGETQYF
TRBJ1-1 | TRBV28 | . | CASSSTVNTEAFF
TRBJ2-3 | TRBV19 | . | CASSLTTGGLGDTQYF
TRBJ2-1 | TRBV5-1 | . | CASGDYGGLAGATKFF
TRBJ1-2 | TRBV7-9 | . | CSSSLGTGGDSSYGYTF
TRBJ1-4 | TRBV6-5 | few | CASRGQANEKLFF
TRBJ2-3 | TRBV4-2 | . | CASSQEDRGYTQYF
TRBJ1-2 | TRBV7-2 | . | CASSSPSFPGGYGYTF
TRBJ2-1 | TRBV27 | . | CASIVTGLEGPGEQFF
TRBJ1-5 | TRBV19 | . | CASTAQTGSIQPQHF
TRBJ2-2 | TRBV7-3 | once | CASSQDLGGTGELFF
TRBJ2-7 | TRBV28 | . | CASSSSQGSGPGEQYF
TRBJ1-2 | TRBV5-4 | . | CAVGNGQGADGYTF
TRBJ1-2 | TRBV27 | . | CASSLLTGGSNYGYTF
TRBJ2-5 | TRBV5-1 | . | CASSSQTLQETQYF
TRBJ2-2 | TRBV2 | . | CASSEQAGGPGTGELFF
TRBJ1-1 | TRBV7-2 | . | CASSLVGNTEAFF
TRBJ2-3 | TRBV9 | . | CASSVAGGNGADTQYF
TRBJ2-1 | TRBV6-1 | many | CASVGTTVYNEQFF
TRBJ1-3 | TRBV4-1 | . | CASSQDYGLGSGNTIYF
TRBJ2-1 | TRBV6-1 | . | CASSAEPGQGWNEQFF
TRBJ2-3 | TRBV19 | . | CASSISGGFTQYF
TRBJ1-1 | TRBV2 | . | CASTDRGSTEAFF
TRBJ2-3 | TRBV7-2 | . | CASQLAGSTDTQYF